These 30 T cell receptor beta chains were all obtained from the same sample, sequenced in a study of blood T cell repertoires in COVID-19. TCRdb's table, derived via immunoSEQ multiplex PCR, lists solely in-frame clones and lacks some. The data hold 210,000 or so clones, with approximately 84% observed a single time. The sequencing input was peripheral blood. The receptors derive from a woman in her fifties or sixties with active or convalescent COVID-19.

The rearrangement links TRBV9 to TRBJ1-2, with D tentatively TRBD1 (6 bases). Germline CDR1 SGDLS, CDR2 YYNGEE. Trimming pared 1 base from V and 8 bases from J, leaving 12 bases between. The CDR3 has 13 residues. The CDR3, as DNA: TGTGCCAGCAGCGTAAACCAGGGGCAGGGCTACACCTTC. This gives the protein CASSVNQGQGYTF.

This clone was observed a handful of times. This chain links TRBV5-6 with TRBJ1-1; 8 nucleotides agree with TRBD1. Germline V gene sequence: CDR1 SGHDT, CDR2 YYEEEE. This CDR3 comprises 12 residues. The trim removed 4 bases at V and 11 bases at J, leaving 7 bases unmatched. CDR3 loop: CASSPRQGRAFF. The CDR3 DNA sequence: TGTGCCAGCAGCCCTAGACAGGGGAGGGCTTTCTTT.

This chain joins TRBV7-9 and TRBJ1-2; 8 nucleotides line up with TRBD1. The junction had 7 bases not matched to a gene; V was cut back by 1 base and J by 3 bases. This CDR3 has 16 amino acids. Germline V lookup: CDR1 SEHNR, CDR2 FQNEAQ (reference sequence). CDR3 sequence (DNA): TGTGCCAGCAGCTTAGGTGGGGCACAGGGGGACTATGGCTACACCTTC. Translation gives CASSLGGAQGDYGYTF.

V is TRBV7-3 and J is TRBJ2-1; 14 bases agree with TRBD2. This CDR3 contains 17 residues. In germline, CDR1 is SGHTA, CDR2 FQGTGA. V lost 2 bases and J lost 10; bases outside the gene matches: 10. The chain's CDR3 is CASSLDPGLAGVGEQFF. The CDR3 DNA sequence: TGTGCCAGCAGCTTAGACCCGGGACTAGCGGGAGTAGGGGAGCAGTTCTTC.

The rearrangement joins TRBV10-3 to TRBJ2-2, with D perhaps TRBD1 (5 bases). The CDR3 sequence is 15 residues long. Germline V gene data show CDR1 as ENHRY and CDR2 as SYGVKD. The V gene lost 4 bases and the J gene lost 3 bases, with 12 bases spanning the gap. CDR3 nucleotides: TGTGCCATCAGTGGGGGCAGTGCAGACACCGGGGAGCTGTTTTTT. This sequence encodes CAISGGSADTGELFF.

This chain links TRBV28 with TRBJ1-4, with 7 bases matching TRBD1. The CDR3 extends over 14 amino acids. The J segment lost 4 bases and the V segment lost 4 bases, leaving 3 bases of the junction unmatched. Germline V lookup: CDR1 MDHEN, CDR2 SYDVKM. Here the CDR3 DNA reads TGTGCCAGCAGTTCGGACAGGTATAATGAAAAACTGTTTTTT. Translating it yields CASSSDRYNEKLFF.

This clone appeared once. The chain employs TRBV30 and TRBJ1-3, with D possibly being TRBD1 (5 bases). Trimming pared 1 base from V and 4 bases from J, leaving 14 bases between. CDR1 and CDR2 from the germline V gene are GTSNPN and SVGIG (reference sequence). The CDR3 consists of 15 residues. This chain's CDR3 is CAWSAGTSPGNTIYF. The CDR3 DNA reads TGTGCCTGGAGTGCTGGGACTTCTCCAGGAAACACCATATATTTT.

The V call is TRBV18, the J call TRBJ2-1, with 8 bases that match TRBD2. The CDR3 has 14 amino acids. After removal of 3 bases from V and 7 bases from J, the junction contained 5 bases not matched to a gene. Looked up from germline, CDR1 is KGHSH and CDR2 is LQKENI. CDR3 DNA sequence: TGTGCCAGCTCACCCTGGAGCGGGAGAAATGAGCAGTTCTTC. Translating gives CASSPWSGRNEQFF.

The chain carries TRBV23-1 and TRBJ2-2, with 7 bases lining up with TRBD2. TRBV23-1 has ORF status, its function being uncertain. The J segment lost 0 bases and the V segment lost 8 bases, leaving 9 bases of the junction unmatched. The CDR3 loop spans 16 amino acids. The DNA for the CDR3 is TGCGCCAGCCGAAATCTACTAGCGCCGAACACCGGGGAGCTGTTTTTT. Translation: CASRNLLAPNTGELFF.

CDR3 in amino acids: CAWSVEGAKPQHF. In DNA form, the CDR3 reads TGTGCCTGGAGTGTGGAGGGGGCTAAGCCCCAGCATTTT. V gene TRBV30 combines with J gene TRBJ1-5, with TRBD1 matching 7 bases. The V gene's germline CDR1 is GTSNPN and CDR2 SVGIG (reference sequence). The CDR3 spans 13 residues. With V trimmed by 0 bases and J by 8 bases, 4 bases remained unmatched.

This chain joins TRBV10-3 and TRBJ1-1; 8 bases are shared with TRBD1. The CDR3 sequence is 16 residues long. J gave up 4 bases and V 1 base, and 8 bases lay outside the gene matches. The germline CDR1 and CDR2 sequences are ENHRY and SYGVKD. For the CDR3, the DNA is TGTGCCATCAGTGAGTTAGAACAGGGGGTGGGCACTGAAGCTTTCTTT. Residues: CAISELEQGVGTEAFF.

The chain joins TRBV4-1 to TRBJ2-7; possibly TRBD1 for D (6 bases). This CDR3 has 13 amino acids. CDR1 MGHRA and CDR2 YSYEKL come from the germline V gene. Trimming stripped 6 bases from V and 3 bases from J, with 12 bases between. In DNA form, the CDR3 reads TGCGCCAGCAGTTGGGACATTCACTACGAGCAGTACGTC. As protein: CASSWDIHYEQYV.

V usage is TRBV2 and J usage is TRBJ2-4; tentatively, D is TRBD1 (5 bases). The CDR3 loop spans 13 amino acids. The germline V and J ends were trimmed by 3 bases and 10 bases, with 13 bases remaining between them. The germline V gene encodes CDR1 SNHLY and CDR2 FYNNEI. This CDR3 reads CASSDSGSLIQYF. In DNA, the CDR3 is TGTGCCAGCAGTGATTCAGGGTCTCTTATTCAGTACTTC.

The chain uses TRBV11-3 and TRBJ2-2, with D possibly matching TRBD1 (6 bases). Per the germline V gene, CDR1 is SGHNT and CDR2 is YENEEA. The V end was cut by 4 bases, the J end by 2 bases, with 11 bases between. The CDR3 is 15 amino acids. In DNA, the CDR3 is TGTGCCAGCAGCTCCCGGGACACCAACACCGGGGAGCTGTTTTTT. Translating it yields CASSSRDTNTGELFF.

The chain carries TRBV28 and TRBJ1-5; 7 positions match TRBD1. Germline V gene lookup returns CDR1 MDHEN and CDR2 SYDVKM. This CDR3 is built from 16 residues. The ends lost 1 base at V and 7 bases at J; junction bases unmatched: 10. The CDR3 DNA follows: TGTGCCAGCAGTTTATCGGCAGGGGGTTTGCGCCAGCCCCAGCATTTT. Encoded protein: CASSLSAGGLRQPQHF.

The V gene is TRBV2, the J gene TRBJ2-2, with a possible D match to TRBD1 (5 bases). Germline V gene data show CDR1 as SNHLY and CDR2 as FYNNEI. The V end was cut by 2 bases, the J end by 6 bases, with 13 bases between. The CDR3 consists of 15 residues. The CDR3 coding sequence is TGTGCCAGCAGTGAAAGGGGCCACAACTCCGGGGAGCTGTTTTTT. Translated: CASSERGHNSGELFF.

The chain carries TRBV5-1 and TRBJ2-5; D perhaps matches TRBD2 (6 bases). This CDR3 is built from 15 residues. Trimming pared 0 bases from V and 5 bases from J, leaving 14 bases between. CDR1 is SGHRS, CDR2 YFSETQ, per germline. The CDR3 region has the DNA TGCGCCAGCAGCTTGGAGAGAGGTGGGGGGGAGACCCAGTACTTC. Its translation is CASSLERGGGETQYF. Full variable domain (rest looked up from reference TRBV5-1 and TRBJ2-5): KAGVTQTPRYLIKTRGQQVTLSCSPISGHRSVSWYQQTPGQGLQFLFEYFSETQRNKGNFPGRFSGRQFSNSRSEMNVSTLELGDSALYLCASSLERGGGETQYFGPGTRLLVL.

The CDR3 loop is CASSEGSSSYNEQFF. The CDR3, as DNA: TGTGCCAGCAGTGAAGGGTCGAGCTCCTACAATGAGCAGTTCTTC. V gene TRBV6-1 combines with J gene TRBJ2-1; no definite D call. This CDR3 contains 15 residues. With 1 base removed from V and 0 bases from J, the gap between germline ends came to 7 bases. Germline CDR1 and CDR2: MNHNS and SASEGT.

This clone appeared a single time. This rearrangement joins TRBV28 to TRBJ1-1, with 10 bases that match TRBD1. Germline CDR1 MDHEN, CDR2 SYDVKM. Losses at the gene ends were 8 bases for V and 10 bases for J; bases not matched to a gene: 10. CDR3 length: 13 residues. The DNA of the CDR3 is TGTGCCAGCCAAATCCCGGGACAGGGGCCAGCTTTCTTT. This sequence encodes CASQIPGQGPAFF.

CDR3 protein: CASSPPARVGEKLFF. The CDR3 DNA follows: TGCGCCAGCAGCCCCCCGGCCCGGGTAGGAGAAAAACTGTTTTTT. The chain carries TRBV5-1 and TRBJ1-4; D is unclear. Germline V gene lookup returns CDR1 SGHRS and CDR2 YFSETQ. This CDR3 comprises 15 residues. The ends were cut back, 4 bases at V and 8 bases at J, with 18 bases in the middle.

The V and J genes are TRBV5-1 and TRBJ2-3; a possible D gene is TRBD2 (6 bases). Trimming removed 2 bases from V and 2 bases from J, with 12 bases in between. The CDR3 extends over 15 amino acids. Germline V gene lookup returns CDR1 SGHRS and CDR2 YFSETQ. The CDR3 reads CASSFNGEATDTQYF. CDR3 nucleotides: TGCGCCAGCAGCTTTAACGGGGAGGCCACAGATACGCAGTATTTT.

The gene calls are TRBV11-2 and TRBJ1-3, with D hard to call. In germline, CDR1 is SGHAT, CDR2 FQNNGV. V lost 1 base and J 0 bases, leaving 7 bases between the germline ends. This CDR3 has 15 amino acids. CDR3 DNA: TGTGCCAGCAGCTTAGGGAGGGCCTCTGGAAACACCATATATTTT. This translates into CASSLGRASGNTIYF. The full variable domain, with the rest looked up from reference TRBV11-2 and TRBJ1-3, is EAGVAQSPRYKIIEKRQSVAFWCNPISGHATLYWYQQILGQGPKLLIQFQNNGVVDDSQLPKDRFSAERLKGVDSTLKIQPAKLEDSAVYLCASSLGRASGNTIYFGEGSWLTVV.

The J gene is TRBJ1-3, the V gene TRBV30, with 10 bases that match TRBD1. J gave up 9 bases and V 3 bases, and 5 bases lay outside the gene matches. The CDR3 loop spans 13 amino acids. Germline V gene sequence: CDR1 GTSNPN, CDR2 SVGIG (reference sequence). The chain's CDR3 is CAWRTGGVTTIYF. CDR3 in DNA: TGTGCCTGGAGGACAGGGGGCGTTACCACCATATATTTT.

The CDR3 sequence is CSVERQGASYYVEQFF. The DNA for the CDR3 is TGCAGCGTTGAGAGACAGGGGGCCTCATATTACGTTGAGCAGTTCTTC. This chain connects TRBV29-1 to TRBJ2-1; 10 positions agree with TRBD1. Germline lookup yields CDR1 SQVTM and CDR2 ANQGSEA. Trimming at V came to 3 bases and at J to 9 bases, leaving 14 bases not matched to a gene. This CDR3 is built from 16 residues.

V and J are TRBV4-1 and TRBJ2-7; 8 bases are a match to TRBD2. The CDR3 loop spans 14 amino acids. Per the germline V gene, CDR1 is MGHRA and CDR2 is YSYEKL. Losses at the gene ends were 3 bases for V and 2 bases for J; bases not matched to a gene: 3. The CDR3 DNA follows: TGCGCCAGCAGCCATGTAGCGGGACCCTACGAGCAGTACTTC. It codes for CASSHVAGPYEQYF.

The chain recombines TRBV23-1 with TRBJ2-7; perhaps TRBD2 as D (6 bases). TRBV23-1 is an open reading frame, and its role is uncertain. The CDR3 spans 14 residues. The V gene lost 4 bases and the J gene lost 5 bases, with 15 bases spanning the gap. In nucleotides, the CDR3 is TGCGCCAGCAGTCGGCGGGGACGGGGAGACGAGCAGTACGTC. Translating gives CASSRRGRGDEQYV.

V usage is TRBV11-3 and J usage is TRBJ2-2; D unresolved. V shed 5 bases and J shed 8 bases, with 12 bases lying between them. Germline values: CDR1 SGHNT, CDR2 YENEEA. The CDR3 totals 13 residues. CDR3 nucleotide sequence: TGTGCCAGCAGCCCAGACTCCACGGGGGAGCTGTTTTTT. Its translation: CASSPDSTGELFF.

The V gene is TRBV3-1 (or the pseudogene TRBV3-2), the J gene TRBJ1-2; 8 bases align to TRBD1. J gave up 8 bases and V 0 bases, and 8 bases lay outside the gene matches. The CDR3 is made up of 15 amino acids. Germline CDR1 reads LGHDT; CDR2 reads YNNKEL (reference sequence). CDR3 amino acids: CASSQESQGAPGYTF. In DNA form, the CDR3 reads TGTGCCAGCAGCCAAGAGTCGCAGGGGGCTCCAGGCTACACCTTC.

The chain recombines TRBV5-1 with TRBJ1-4; tentatively, D is TRBD1 (5 bases). Germline CDR1 is SGHRS and CDR2 is YFSETQ. The CDR3 totals 14 residues. V dropped 4 bases and J dropped 4 bases, with 11 bases sitting between them. As DNA, the CDR3 is TGCGCCAGCAGCGCGTGGGGCGGTAATGAAAAACTGTTTTTT. Protein product: CASSAWGGNEKLFF.

This rearrangement joins TRBV28 to TRBJ1-2, with TRBD1 as a possible D gene (6 bases). This CDR3 region has 15 residues. The germline CDR1 and CDR2 sequences are MDHEN and SYDVKM. The V and J ends lost 6 bases and 8 bases respectively, with 22 bases between them. The CDR3 DNA follows: TGTGCCAGCAGAAATCAACAGGGTCGGGGCAAAGGCTACACCTTC. This encodes CASRNQQGRGKGYTF.